The 2 T cell receptor beta chains in this list originate from one sample, sequenced in a study of shared clonotypes between healthy human individuals (dated by TCRdb to the early 2020s). CD8 naive samples were obtained by positive selection for CCR7 among CD45RO-negative cells, yielding a CD45RA+CCR7+ population from which TemRA cells were excluded. Preparation of the library involved the immunoSEQ multiplex PCR assay. Held by TCRdb, this immuneACCESS table contains in-frame sequences only and omits some clones. Under half of the omission traces to an unresolved V gene where checked; the cause of the rest is unknown. The table for this sample lists about 2.2 million clones; approximately 92% of them were counted only once. Roughly 1.7% of the sample belongs to the ten largest clones. Sample: naive CD8+ T cells from PBMCs. The sample's cell subset or site, from its label and the paper: CD45RA+CCR7+. These TCRs come from a man aged 18 to 29 in good health. Some clones in this sample may be carry-over from other donors' samples.

The V call is TRBV27, the J call TRBJ1-2, with no clear D. Trimming shortened V by 6 bases and J by 7 bases, and 15 bases separated the two germline ends. The CDR3 is made up of 13 amino acids. Germline CDR1 reads MNHEY; CDR2 reads SMNVEV (reference sequence). In nucleotides, the CDR3 is TGTGCCAGCAGCCTAACACGGCTGAGTGGCTACACCTTC. The encoded protein is CASSLTRLSGYTF.

The rearrangement links TRBV4-1 to TRBJ2-7, with no clear D. Trimming left V 0 bases short and J 2 bases short, with 11 bases between. The CDR3 is 15 residues long. From germline, CDR1 is MGHRA and CDR2 YSYEKL. CDR3 region: CASSQEQTYAYEQYF. The CDR3, as DNA: TGCGCCAGCAGCCAAGAACAGACATACGCCTACGAGCAGTACTTC.